The next 31 T cell receptor beta chains were all read from a single sample in a study of CD8+ T cells in alopecia areata. Treatment meaning: oral pan-JAK inhibitor, 5-10 mg twice daily. Following extraction, RNA underwent reverse transcription to cDNA, which served as the sequencing template. Sequencing used immunoSEQ multiplex PCR; TCRdb keeps in-frame clones, though not all of them. The sample records 200,000 to 250,000 clones, under 60% being singletons. The material sequenced was CD4+ T cells sorted from blood, taken at week 4, from a patient treated with tofacitinib. The receptor set was obtained from a human donor with alopecia areata.

The V and J genes are TRBV7-2 and TRBJ1-2; tentatively, D is TRBD1 (6 bases). V gave up 5 bases and J gave up 2 bases, with 12 bases separating them. The CDR3 is 14 amino acids. Per germline, CDR1 SGHTA and CDR2 FQGNSA. The CDR3, as DNA: TGTGCCAGCAGCCCACAGGGAGCCAACTATGGCTACACCTTC. This encodes CASSPQGANYGYTF.

This clone showed up just a few times. The rearrangement uses TRBV7-2 and TRBJ1-2; D gene unclear. This CDR3 is 16 amino acids long. Deletions cut 5 bases from V and 2 bases from J, with 18 bases between. Looked up from germline, CDR1 is SGHTA and CDR2 is FQGNSA. DNA of the CDR3: TGTGCCAGCAGCCCTTCGGTCCGGGAGCTGAACTATGGCTACACCTTC. Translation gives CASSPSVRELNYGYTF. Filled out from reference TRBV7-2 and TRBJ1-2, the complete variable domain reads GAGVSQSPSNKVTEKGKDVELRCDPISGHTALYWYRQSLGQGLEFLIYFQGNSAPDKSGLPSDRFSAERTGGSVSTLTIQRTQQEDSAVYLCASSPSVRELNYGYTFGSGTRLTVV.

This chain connects TRBV2 to TRBJ1-1; 9 nucleotides agree with TRBD1. This CDR3 spans 16 amino acids. The junction had 11 bases not matched to a gene; V was cut back by 6 bases and J by 3 bases. Germline-derived CDR1 and CDR2 are SNHLY and FYNNEI. The CDR3 region has the DNA TGTGCCAGCAGAGCCGGGACAGGGATTGGAGACACTGAAGCTTTCTTT. Its translation is CASRAGTGIGDTEAFF.

J is TRBJ1-1 and V is TRBV6-5, with D perhaps TRBD1 (5 bases). Looked up from germline, CDR1 is MNHEY and CDR2 is SVGAGI. Trimming stripped 6 bases from V and 5 bases from J, with 16 bases between. This CDR3 region has 14 residues. CDR3 in amino acids: CASSPPGDVTEAFF. The CDR3 nucleotides are TGTGCCAGCAGCCCCCCGGGGGACGTGACTGAAGCTTTCTTT.

The chain has TRBV11-2 and TRBJ1-6; no reliable D call. The CDR3 spans 14 residues. The V end was cut by 4 bases, the J end by 4 bases, with 8 bases between. Germline CDR1 is SGHAT and CDR2 is FQNNGV. The CDR3 DNA sequence: TGTGCCAGCAGCTCAAGGACGTATAATTCACCCCTCCACTTT. It translates to CASSSRTYNSPLHF.

This clone was found a few times. The genes are TRBV6-5 and TRBJ1-5; D unresolved. The V and J ends lost 6 bases and 0 bases respectively, with 6 bases between them. Germline values: CDR1 MNHEY, CDR2 SVGAGI. The CDR3 covers 13 residues. The CDR3 DNA reads as TGTGCCAGCAGCCAAGCTAGCAATCAGCCCCAGCATTTT. Amino acid sequence: CASSQASNQPQHF.

The chain couples TRBV13 to TRBJ1-6; 9 bases are shared with TRBD1. Germline CDR1 PRHDT, CDR2 FYEKMQ (reference sequence). There are 15 residues in the CDR3. The J segment lost 8 bases and the V segment lost 6 bases, leaving 8 bases of the junction unmatched. This CDR3 reads CASRGPGQGYSPLHF. CDR3 bases: TGTGCCAGCAGGGGTCCGGGACAGGGATATTCACCCCTCCACTTT. Drawing the rest from reference TRBV13 and TRBJ1-6, the complete variable domain is AAGVIQSPRHLIKEKRETATLKCYPIPRHDTVYWYQQGPGQDPQFLISFYEKMQSDKGSIPDRFSAQQFSDYHSELNMSSLELGDSALYFCASRGPGQGYSPLHFGNGTRLTVT.

This chain connects TRBV27 to TRBJ1-6; no firm D call. Germline CDR1 reads MNHEY; CDR2 reads SMNVEV (reference sequence). This CDR3 spans 13 amino acids. Trimming took 7 bases from V and 7 from J, leaving 11 bases between them. CDR3 amino acids: CASKGTDNSPLHF. DNA for the CDR3: TGTGCCAGCAAAGGTACAGACAATTCACCCCTCCACTTT.

This clone turned up a few times. The rearrangement uses TRBV4-3 and TRBJ2-3, with D hard to call. Trimming left V 1 base short and J 1 base short, with 9 bases between. Germline V gives CDR1 LGHNA, CDR2 YSLEER. The CDR3 contains 15 residues. DNA for the CDR3: TGCGCCAGCAGCCAAGGAGCTGGGGGCACAGATACGCAGTATTTT. This gives the protein CASSQGAGGTDTQYF.

The genes are TRBV14 and TRBJ2-1; tentatively, D is TRBD1 (6 bases). Germline values: CDR1 SGHDN, CDR2 FVKESK. V lost 3 bases and J 8 bases, leaving 14 bases between the germline ends. The CDR3 contains 14 residues. This chain's CDR3 is CASSQRQVVDEQFF. The CDR3 region has the DNA TGTGCCAGCAGCCAGAGACAGGTGGTCGATGAGCAGTTCTTC.

A note on this clone: Sequence at one end of the junction differs from germline and may be a read error. The chain is built from TRBV30 and TRBJ2-1; a possible D gene is TRBD2 (6 bases). The length of the CDR3 is 15 residues. The germline V gene encodes CDR1 GTSNPN and CDR2 SVGIG (reference sequence). The CDR3 loop is CAGRFRGQLYNEQFF. CDR3 DNA sequence: TGTGCCGGGAGGTTTCGGGGCCAGCTCTACAATGAGCAGTTCTTC. Based on the CDR3 plus reference TRBV30 and TRBJ2-1, the full variable domain is SQTIHQWPATLVQPVGSPLSLECTVEGTSNPNLYWYRQAAGRGLQLLFYSVGIGQISSEVPQNLSASRPQDRQFILSSKKLLLSDSGFYLCAGRFRGQLYNEQFFGPGTRLTVL.

This clone has only a few counts. The rearrangement joins TRBV18 to TRBJ2-7; D might be TRBD2 (6 bases). Germline lookup yields CDR1 KGHSH and CDR2 LQKENI. Trimming shortened V by 3 bases and J by 7 bases, and 16 bases separated the two germline ends. The CDR3 length is 14 residues. The CDR3 region has the DNA TGTGCCAGCTCACCCAAAGGCGGGACGGGTGAGCAGTACTTC. It translates to CASSPKGGTGEQYF.

Of note for this clone: Within the sample, other DNA sequences also encode this same CDR3. The chain recombines TRBV5-1 with TRBJ1-2; maybe TRBD1 (6 bases). CDR1 and CDR2 from the germline V gene are SGHRS and YFSETQ. Trimming took 3 bases from V and 2 from J, leaving 11 bases between them. The CDR3 runs to 14 residues. The DNA of the CDR3 is TGCGCCAGCAGCTCCGGGCAGGGGAACTATGGCTACACCTTC. It specifies CASSSGQGNYGYTF.

Remarks on this clone: With a much larger clone just one base away, this may be a read error. The V call is TRBV25-1, the J call TRBJ1-1, with a possible D match to TRBD1 (6 bases). Germline-derived CDR1 and CDR2 are MGHDK and SYGVNS. The CDR3 sequence is 13 residues long. The V end lost 6 bases, the J end lost 1 base, and 9 bases lay between the germline ends. CDR3 coding DNA: TGTGCCAGCAGCTCGACAGGGAACACTGAAGCTTTCTTT. Translating gives CASSSTGNTEAFF.

The sample holds a few counts of this clone. This sequence joins TRBV7-2 and TRBJ1-2; possibly TRBD1 for D (6 bases). This CDR3 is built from 14 residues. Trimming removed 4 bases from V and 5 bases from J, with 14 bases in between. Germline CDR1 and CDR2: SGHTA and FQGNSA. The CDR3 loop reads CASSSTGSRYGYTF. The CDR3, as DNA: TGTGCCAGCAGCTCCACAGGGTCCCGATATGGCTACACCTTC.

The rearrangement joins TRBV30 to TRBJ1-2; the D gene is possibly TRBD1 (5 bases). Germline lookup yields CDR1 GTSNPN and CDR2 SVGIG (reference sequence). The CDR3 sequence is 12 residues long. V was clipped by 3 bases and J by 4 bases, with 9 bases between them. CDR3 DNA sequence: TGTGCCTGGAGGGGGGTTCTCTATGGCTACACCTTC. It is translated as CAWRGVLYGYTF.

The chain links TRBV5-1 to TRBJ2-7; maybe TRBD2 (5 bases). Trimming took off 4 bases at V and 2 bases at J, with 10 bases between the two ends. Germline V gene data show CDR1 as SGHRS and CDR2 as YFSETQ. The CDR3 runs 13 residues. The CDR3, as DNA: TGCGCCAGCAGCCGCCCCGGGACCTACGAGCAGTACTTC. Its translation is CASSRPGTYEQYF.

V and J are TRBV5-1 and TRBJ2-4, with a weak D call TRBD2 (6 bases). With 2 bases removed from V and 1 base from J, the gap between germline ends came to 7 bases. There are 14 residues in the CDR3. Per the germline V gene, CDR1 is SGHRS and CDR2 is YFSETQ. The CDR3: CASSFRGAKNIQYF. The CDR3 coding sequence is TGCGCCAGCAGCTTCCGGGGGGCCAAAAACATTCAGTACTTC.

This clone showed up just a few times. The chain carries TRBV4-3 and TRBJ1-4; no reliable D call. Trimming took off 3 bases at V and 5 bases at J, with 19 bases between the two ends. Germline V gene sequence: CDR1 LGHNA, CDR2 YSLEER. This CDR3 spans 17 amino acids. CDR3: CASSQRANTGSNEKLFF. CDR3 nucleotides: TGCGCCAGCAGCCAGAGGGCTAACACGGGGTCCAATGAAAAACTGTTTTTT.

For this clone: Sequence at one end of the junction differs from germline and may be a read error. The chain is built from TRBV19 and TRBJ1-5; 7 nucleotides align to TRBD1. This CDR3 spans 15 amino acids. In germline, CDR1 is LNHDA, CDR2 SQIVND (reference sequence). The CDR3 loop is CASSSPGQSSQPQHF. The CDR3 coding sequence is TGTGCCAGTAGTTCTCCGGGACAGAGCAGTCAGCCCCAGCATTTT.

The chain is built from TRBV2 and TRBJ2-5; no firm D call. This CDR3 is built from 14 residues. CDR1 is SNHLY, CDR2 FYNNEI, per germline. With 4 bases removed from V and 0 bases from J, the gap between germline ends came to 9 bases. CDR3 loop: CASSGIAYQETQYF. The CDR3 nucleotides read TGTGCCAGCAGTGGGATTGCGTACCAAGAGACCCAGTACTTC.

V and J are TRBV5-6 and TRBJ2-2, with TRBD1 matching over 12 bases. The CDR3 consists of 17 residues. After removal of 7 bases from V and 5 bases from J, the junction contained 12 bases not matched to a gene. CDR1 and CDR2 (germline): SGHDT, YYEEEE. This CDR3 is CASESLGQGALTGELFF. CDR3 coding DNA: TGTGCCAGCGAGAGCCTGGGACAGGGGGCTTTGACCGGGGAGCTGTTTTTT.

This clone has just a few counts. This chain connects TRBV28 to TRBJ2-7; 7 bases map to TRBD1. CDR3 length equals 15 residues. Trimming cost V 5 bases and J 7 bases; bases outside gene matches: 14. Germline V gene sequence: CDR1 MDHEN, CDR2 SYDVKM. Written as DNA, the CDR3 is TGTGCCAGCAGTCCCCCGGACAGGACCTTCGGGGAGCAGTACTTC. Protein sequence: CASSPPDRTFGEQYF.

This clone was recorded at least ten times. The rearrangement uses TRBV7-9 and TRBJ2-7; tentative D call: TRBD2 (6 bases). This CDR3 has 13 amino acids. From germline, CDR1 is SEHNR and CDR2 FQNEAQ (reference sequence). Trimming pared 5 bases from V and 7 bases from J, leaving 15 bases between. The CDR3 spells CASSEPGLREQYF. For the CDR3, the DNA is TGTGCCAGCAGCGAGCCGGGACTTAGGGAGCAGTACTTC.

The DNA for the CDR3 is TGTGCCACCAGGATAGGGCAGGCGAACACTGAAGCTTTCTTT. As protein: CATRIGQANTEAFF. The V call is TRBV15, the J call TRBJ1-1; D unresolved. Germline loops: CDR1 LNHNV, CDR2 YYDKDF (reference sequence). This CDR3 is built from 14 residues. Trimming stripped 6 bases from V and 1 base from J, with 12 bases between.

The gene calls are TRBV29-1 and TRBJ2-7, with 9 bases that match TRBD1. This CDR3 region has 15 residues. Germline CDR1 reads SQVTM; CDR2 reads ANQGSEA. Trimming at V came to 3 bases and at J to 2 bases, leaving 8 bases not matched to a gene. CDR3 amino acids: CSVEKAGQGAYEQYF. CDR3 nucleotide sequence: TGCAGCGTTGAGAAGGCGGGACAGGGAGCCTACGAGCAGTACTTC.

The chain uses TRBV5-1 and TRBJ1-4, with 9 bases that match TRBD1. This CDR3 is 18 amino acids long. Germline V gene data show CDR1 as SGHRS and CDR2 as YFSETQ. Germline trimming cut 3 bases from V and 0 bases from J; bases unmatched to any gene: 9. The CDR3 reads CASSSLGTGTSTNEKLFF. CDR3 DNA: TGCGCCAGCAGCTCCCTCGGGACAGGGACATCAACTAATGAAAAACTGTTTTTT.

This sequence joins TRBV30 and TRBJ2-7; a weak D match, TRBD1 (7 bases). The germline V gene encodes CDR1 GTSNPN and CDR2 SVGIG (reference sequence). The CDR3 is 14 amino acids. V lost 8 bases, J lost 2 bases, and 19 bases lay in between. In DNA form, the CDR3 reads TGTGCCGGAGCGTCAGGGGGGTCAGCCTACGAGCAGTACTTC. Its translation: CAGASGGSAYEQYF. Supplemented by reference TRBV30 and TRBJ2-7, the full variable domain reads SQTIHQWPATLVQPVGSPLSLECTVEGTSNPNLYWYRQAAGRGLQLLFYSVGIGQISSEVPQNLSASRPQDRQFILSSKKLLLSDSGFYLCAGASGGSAYEQYFGPGTRLTVT.

V usage is TRBV9 and J usage is TRBJ2-1; 9 nucleotides match TRBD1. There are 15 residues in the CDR3. With 0 bases clipped from V and 9 bases from J, the junction kept 7 bases outside the gene matches. Germline-derived CDR1 and CDR2 are SGDLS and YYNGEE. The CDR3 protein is CASSVDGQGLGEQFF. CDR3 nucleotide sequence: TGTGCCAGCAGCGTAGACGGACAGGGGTTGGGTGAGCAGTTCTTC.

This clone came up once. The rearrangement uses TRBV13 and TRBJ1-1, with D unresolved. The CDR3 length is 12 residues. Per germline, CDR1 PRHDT and CDR2 FYEKMQ (reference sequence). V was cut by 5 bases and J by 7 bases, with 11 bases left in between. In DNA, the CDR3 is TGTGCCAGCAGCACACTCTCCCTTGAAGCTTTCTTT. This codes for CASSTLSLEAFF.

This clone was seen only once. The chain joins TRBV30 to TRBJ1-2, with TRBD1 identical over 7 bases. Germline CDR1 and CDR2: GTSNPN and SVGIG (reference sequence). J lost 4 bases, V lost 0 bases, and 8 bases had no gene match. The CDR3 consists of 15 residues. The CDR3 DNA sequence: TGTGCCTGGAGTGTAGCCTCCGGGACAGTCTATGGCTACACCTTC. This sequence encodes CAWSVASGTVYGYTF. Complete variable domain (other parts from reference TRBV30 and TRBJ1-2): SQTIHQWPATLVQPVGSPLSLECTVEGTSNPNLYWYRQAAGRGLQLLFYSVGIGQISSEVPQNLSASRPQDRQFILSSKKLLLSDSGFYLCAWSVASGTVYGYTFGSGTRLTVV.